This T cell receptor beta chain is from a study of T cell therapy after organ transplantation (dated by TCRdb to about 2019). Broadly, across the study: Therapy products were autologous CMV-specific T cells expanded in vitro for 2 to 3 weeks with a peptide pool of 30 HLA class I and II CMV epitopes. Patients were given up to 6 doses of T cells at 2-week intervals and were followed for roughly 27 weeks after finishing therapy. About 80% of the ten patients were classed as clinical responders and two as nonresponders. Across 2 to 6 intravenous infusions, patients got a median of 1.92 x 10^8 CMV-specific T cells. Blood samples for the short-term post-therapy time point were taken 4 to 8 weeks after therapy ended. A follow-up TRBV repertoire analysis was performed on an open-label phase I trial of autologous CMV-specific adoptive T cell therapy in solid-organ transplant recipients. Long-term post-therapy samples were obtainable from only about 75% of the 10 patients. Study-wide conclusions, independent of this receptor: Few detected expansions in nonresponders may reflect reduced sample coverage from poor CD8+ T cell yield. The fold change in CD8 clonality after therapy was inversely correlated with pretherapy clonality, which suggests that less biased repertoires were more open to remodeling. Both transferred clonotypes and endogenous clonotypes not detected in the therapy products appeared to be included in post-therapy reconstitution. Because the cohort was small, confounders such as concurrent antirejection and antiviral medications could not be assessed. Before therapy, nonresponders had marked clonal expansions, and their repertoires changed minimally after therapy.

A word on this clone: Its antigen target is currently unknown. One base away there is no much larger clone; base qualities are not given.

TRB CDR3 regions were amplified from genomic DNA with the immunoSEQ two-step, bias-controlled multiplex PCR assay. An Illumina NextSeq 500 was used to sequence the CDR3 libraries. In the source study's methods: The immunoSEQ Analyzer platform handled the initial alignment and bioinformatics, which included bias normalization against synthetic CDR3 analogs. Annotation of V, D and J genes followed the definitions in the IMGT database. Further TRBV analyses used VDJtools version 1.1.10 and the R package tcR version 2.2.1.11 with default settings. GLIPH analysis was performed with version 1.0 using default settings. To test for significant clonotype frequency changes in CDR3 sequences with at least 5 reads, a 2-sided binomial test with Benjamini-Hochberg correction (alpha = 0.01) was used. TCRdb provides this immuneACCESS table in a form limited to in-frame rearrangements. Some clones are lacking; in checked studies, under half of them reflect an unresolved V gene, and why the rest are absent is not known. V, J and clone size are those of that table, while D and trimming were read from the DNA. The sample includes about 19,000 clones, with 81% observed a single time. 7% to 10% of the sample goes to the ten largest clones.

Per the publication, the time point label means: 4-8 weeks after completion of therapy. The patients had received solid-organ transplants and had drug-resistant/recurrent cytomegalovirus. About ten trial participants were selected for repertoire analysis based on availability of post-therapy peripheral blood mononuclear cells. Viable CD3+CD8+CD4- lymphocytes were sorted from PBMCs on a BD FACSAria III. Genomic DNA was extracted from sorted cells with the Qiagen DNeasy Kit. For CDR1 and CDR2, the germline V gene (reference sequence) lists SEHNR and FQNEAQ. From its cysteine to its phenylalanine, the CDR3 spans 16 amino acids. Only the CDR3 DNA stays, 48 bases, in frame from base 1. V drops 5 bases and J drops 5 bases, leaving 21 bases in between.

The rearrangement joined TRBV7-9 to TRBJ1-1; the D gene identity is not certain. This receptor was identified in a human patient who had received a solid organ transplant and had CMV disease. After a transplant, certain T cells may trace back to the graft donor. This specimen consisted of CD8+ T cells from blood, obtained after autologous CMV-specific T cell therapy. The CDR3 region reads CASSTGPRENVTEAFF. DNA sequence: TGTGCCAGCAGCACCGGGCCGAGAGAAAATGTGACTGAAGCTTTCTTT. Full variable domain (CDR3 extended with the reference TRBV7-9 and TRBJ1-1 proteins): DTGVSQNPRHKITKRGQNVTFRCDPISEHNRLYWYRQTLGQGPEFLTYFQNEAQLEKSRLLSDRFSAERPKGSFSTLEIQRTEQGDSAMYLCASSTGPRENVTEAFFGQGTRLTVV.